Listed here are 21 T cell receptor beta chains from one sample, sequenced in a study of shared clonotypes between healthy human individuals. This table comes from immunoSEQ multiplex PCR, and its TCRdb copy is limited to in-frame clones, with some not included. This table has around 1.1 million clones, around three quarters appearing once. Specimen: memory CD4+ T cells from PBMCs. Subset denoted: CD45RA-negative fraction. Receptors were obtained from a man in his late teens or twenties in good health. Some clones in this sample may be carry-over from other donors' samples.

The chain carries TRBV5-1 and TRBJ2-5; 9 positions match TRBD1. Germline V gene sequence: CDR1 SGHRS, CDR2 YFSETQ. V shed 3 bases, J shed 1 base, and the junction held 7 bases outside the gene matches. CDR3 length: 16 amino acids. The CDR3 here is CASSWGDRASQETQYF. DNA for the CDR3: TGCGCCAGCAGCTGGGGGGACAGGGCGTCCCAAGAGACCCAGTACTTC.

The rearrangement joins TRBV14 to TRBJ2-5; D might be TRBD1 (6 bases). This CDR3 contains 16 residues. Germline-derived CDR1 and CDR2 are SGHDN and FVKESK. With 0 bases removed from V and 1 base from J, the gap between germline ends came to 12 bases. DNA of the CDR3: TGTGCCAGCAGCCAAGATCTCAGGACAGCCCAAGAGACCCAGTACTTC. Translating it yields CASSQDLRTAQETQYF.

This chain joins TRBV5-4 and TRBJ1-2; 8 bases are a match to TRBD1. This CDR3 spans 14 amino acids. V lost 1 base to trimming and J lost 6 bases; unmatched junction nucleotides: 5. The germline V gene has CDR1 SGHNT and CDR2 YYREEE (reference sequence). The CDR3 region is CASSLPKTGDGYTF. In DNA form, the CDR3 reads TGTGCCAGCAGCTTGCCGAAGACAGGGGATGGCTACACCTTC.

The V call is TRBV6-1, the J call TRBJ2-1, with D perhaps matching TRBD2 (6 bases). Germline V gene sequence: CDR1 MNHNS, CDR2 SASEGT. V dropped 3 bases and J dropped 4 bases, with 10 bases sitting between them. The CDR3 runs 14 residues. The CDR3 nucleotides read TGTGCCAGCAGTGAGGGGACTCCGTACAATGAGCAGTTCTTC. Amino acid sequence: CASSEGTPYNEQFF.

The V gene is TRBV5-1, the J gene TRBJ1-4, with D perhaps matching TRBD1 (5 bases). The V end was cut by 0 bases, the J end by 8 bases, with 14 bases between. The CDR3 spans 15 residues. The germline gives CDR1 SGHRS, CDR2 YFSETQ. DNA of the CDR3: TGCGCCAGCAGCTTGGCTTTTGAGGGGACCGAAAAACTGTTTTTT. Protein product: CASSLAFEGTEKLFF.

This clone was seen just once. This chain connects TRBV5-1 to TRBJ2-5; possibly TRBD1 or TRBD2 for D (5 bases each). V lost 2 bases, J lost 5 bases, and 19 bases lay in between. CDR1 SGHRS and CDR2 YFSETQ come from the germline V gene. The CDR3 has 16 amino acids. The CDR3 DNA reads as TGCGCCAGCAGCTTCCGGGACCGAGGGCCGGGGGAGACCCAGTACTTC. Its protein is CASSFRDRGPGETQYF.

About this clone: Only one base separates this from a far larger clonotype, so it likely reflects a read error. The same CDR3 arises from other DNA sequences in this sample as well. This chain uses TRBV11-3 with TRBJ2-1, with D uncertain. In germline, CDR1 is SGHNT, CDR2 YENEEA. The CDR3 runs to 12 residues. V lost 2 bases, J lost 1 base, and 0 bases lay in between. The CDR3 here is CASSLSYNEQFF. For the CDR3, the DNA is TGTGCCAGCAGCTTATCCTACAATGAGCAGTTCTTC. The full variable domain, in which reference TRBV11-3 and TRBJ2-1 provide the parts outside the CDR3, is EAGVVQSPRYKIIEKKQPVAFWCNPISGHNTLYWYLQNLGQGPELLIRYENEEAVDDSQLPKDRFSAERLKGVDSTLKIQPAELGDSAVYLCASSLSYNEQFFGPGTRLTVL.

V usage is TRBV28 and J usage is TRBJ2-7, with D tentatively TRBD1 (6 bases). The CDR3 has 16 residues. V lost 7 bases and J 0 bases, leaving 19 bases between the germline ends. Germline CDR1 MDHEN, CDR2 SYDVKM. The CDR3 nucleotides are TGTGCCAGCACAACCGTGAGGACAGCCCGCTCCTACGAGCAGTACTTC. Protein sequence: CASTTVRTARSYEQYF.

This clone was seen repeatedly, ten times or more. Its ends do not fully match the called genes, so a read error is possible. V is TRBV4-1 and J is TRBJ1-1; D may be TRBD1 (6 bases). Germline V CDR1 and CDR2: MGHRA, YSYEKL. The CDR3 is 15 residues long. The CDR3 DNA sequence: TGCGCCAGCAGCCAAGAAGGAGTTCGGGGGGCTGAGGCTTTCTTT. Translation: CASSQEGVRGAEAFF.

The rearrangement uses TRBV2 and TRBJ1-1; 8 nucleotides align to TRBD1. The CDR3 contains 16 residues. After removal of 6 bases from V and 6 bases from J, the junction contained 15 bases not matched to a gene. Germline V CDR1 and CDR2: SNHLY, FYNNEI. The CDR3: CASRGTGRAEGAEAFF. The CDR3 nucleotides are TGTGCCAGCAGGGGGACAGGCAGGGCGGAAGGCGCTGAAGCTTTCTTT.

The chain joins TRBV6-5 to TRBJ2-5, with D perhaps matching TRBD1 or TRBD2 (6 bases each). The CDR3 is made up of 15 amino acids. Germline loops: CDR1 MNHEY, CDR2 SVGAGI. V was shortened by 8 bases and J by 10 bases, with 26 bases between the two germline ends. The CDR3 nucleotides are TGTGCCAGCCAAGACCGTCCGGGGGCAAGCGAGGTCCAGTACTTC. As protein: CASQDRPGASEVQYF.

The V and J genes are TRBV11-3 and TRBJ2-1; TRBD2 agrees at 9 bases. Trimming cost V 5 bases and J 5 bases; bases outside gene matches: 7. The V gene's germline CDR1 is SGHNT and CDR2 YENEEA. CDR3 length: 15 amino acids. Here the CDR3 reads CASSAGLATHNEQFF. CDR3 nucleotides: TGTGCCAGCAGCGCCGGACTAGCGACCCACAATGAGCAGTTCTTC.

The chain joins TRBV15 to TRBJ2-5; D gene ambiguous. In germline, CDR1 is LNHNV, CDR2 YYDKDF (reference sequence). V was trimmed by 0 bases and J by 5 bases, leaving 13 bases between them. The CDR3 is made up of 15 amino acids. CDR3 DNA sequence: TGTGCCACCAGCAGAGATGCTTCTTCCTGGGAGACCCAGTACTTC. It specifies CATSRDASSWETQYF.

On this clone itself: Additional DNA sequences in this sample encode the identical CDR3. The chain carries TRBV5-1 and TRBJ2-6; D remains unclear. CDR1 and CDR2 from the germline V gene are SGHRS and YFSETQ. The CDR3 length is 15 residues. V was cut by 0 bases and J by 4 bases, with 8 bases left in between. CDR3 amino acids: CASSLVGLGANVLTF. As DNA, the CDR3 is TGCGCCAGCAGCTTGGTGGGTCTAGGGGCCAACGTCCTGACTTTC.

Worth noting for this clone: The same CDR3 also results from other DNA sequences found in this sample. The chain uses TRBV5-4 and TRBJ1-1; perhaps TRBD1 as D (6 bases). V lost 2 bases and J 0 bases, leaving 8 bases between the germline ends. Germline V gene sequence: CDR1 SGHNT, CDR2 YYREEE (reference sequence). The CDR3 has 14 amino acids. This CDR3 reads CASSLQGMNTEAFF. CDR3 bases: TGTGCCAGCAGCTTACAGGGCATGAACACTGAAGCTTTCTTT.

This clone came up many times. The chain uses TRBV2 and TRBJ1-2, with TRBD1 as a possible D gene (6 bases). CDR3 length: 12 amino acids. The V end was cut by 6 bases, the J end by 12 bases, with 17 bases between. Looked up from germline, CDR1 is SNHLY and CDR2 is FYNNEI. This CDR3 reads CASSQARGPNTF. The CDR3 DNA follows: TGTGCCAGCAGCCAAGCCAGGGGTCCCAACACCTTC.

This clone was counted many times. Other DNA sequences within the sample encode an identical CDR3. The chain recombines TRBV2 with TRBJ2-3; 11 nucleotides match TRBD2. Germline V gene lookup returns CDR1 SNHLY and CDR2 FYNNEI. CDR3 size: 15 residues. Trimming cost V 6 bases and J 1 base; bases outside gene matches: 3. The CDR3 DNA is TGTGCCAGCAGCCGGGGACTAGCGGGCACAGATACGCAGTATTTT. This sequence encodes CASSRGLAGTDTQYF.

The V and J genes are TRBV19 and TRBJ2-3; D possibly matches TRBD1 or TRBD2 (7 bases each). The ends were cut back, 7 bases at V and 7 bases at J, with 24 bases in the middle. The CDR3 sequence is 16 residues long. CDR1 LNHDA and CDR2 SQIVND come from the germline V gene (reference sequence). The CDR3 sequence: CASNSQGGARWNTQYF. The CDR3 bases are TGTGCCAGTAACTCCCAGGGGGGGGCGAGGTGGAATACGCAGTATTTT.

This clone was detected once. Other DNA sequences within the sample encode an identical CDR3. CDR3: CASSVAGSGNTIYF. CDR3 nucleotides: TGTGCCAGCAGCGTAGCGGGTAGTGGAAACACCATATATTTT. V usage is TRBV9 and J usage is TRBJ1-3; D not resolved. The germline V gene has CDR1 SGDLS and CDR2 YYNGEE. V dropped 0 bases and J dropped 3 bases, with 7 bases sitting between them. This CDR3 is 14 amino acids long.

The chain couples TRBV5-1 to TRBJ1-5; weak D call: TRBD1 (5 bases). The CDR3 runs 15 residues. Trimming shortened V by 1 base and J by 5 bases, and 13 bases separated the two germline ends. Germline lookup yields CDR1 SGHRS and CDR2 YFSETQ. DNA for the CDR3: TGCGCCAGCAGCTTGTCGGGGAGAGGGGATCAGCCCCAGCATTTT. This gives the protein CASSLSGRGDQPQHF.

For this clone: The junction does not match germline at one end; this may be a read error. This chain connects TRBV2 to TRBJ2-7, with 8 bases identical to TRBD1. Germline values: CDR1 SNHLY, CDR2 FYNNEI. The CDR3 runs 15 residues. The CDR3 nucleotides read TGTGCCAGCAGGGAAGACAGGGGCGGCCCCTACGAGCAGTACTTC. Amino acids: CASREDRGGPYEQYF.